This is a list of T cell receptor beta chains from one sample in a study of T cell responses to AZD1222 COVID-19 vaccine. The table came from immunoSEQ multiplex PCR; TCRdb's copy has only in-frame clones and leaves some out. The repertoire includes under 200,000 clones, 88% of them detected once, and around 5.5% sits in the top ten. This specimen consisted of peripheral blood, obtained on day 0 of AZD1222 vaccination. The source is an adult in good health. Both conserved end residues are part of each CDR3. The size entry is marked missing in some rows and otherwise reads once, few, many or a size class.

>TRBJ1-1|TRBV15|once
CATKGGRVTEAFF
>TRBJ1-4|TRBV3-1/TRBV3-2|once
CASSQGRDPWATNEKLFF
>TRBJ1-1|TRBV4-1|-
CASSQDLGQPNTEAFF
>TRBJ1-5|TRBV12-3/TRBV12-4|once
CASSLESNQPQHF
>TRBJ1-5|TRBV5-8|-
CASSLGQVSNQPQHF
>TRBJ1-6|TRBV25-1|-
CASSDRGPSSYNSPLHF
>TRBJ1-5|TRBV7-2|-
CASSLTGVDQPQHF
>TRBJ1-1|TRBV28|-
CASKNTEAFF
>TRBJ2-7|TRBV5-6|-
CASSLWLAGGYEQYF
>TRBJ1-4|TRBV29-1|-
CSVRDRWNEKLFF
>TRBJ1-5|TRBV7-9|-
CASSSTGSSNQPQHF